The 23 T cell receptor beta chains below were found in one sample sequenced in a study of blood T cell repertoires in COVID-19. Sequencing used immunoSEQ multiplex PCR; TCRdb keeps in-frame clones, though not all of them. The profile shows 150,000 to 250,000 clones, about 80% of them singletons. What was sequenced was peripheral blood. These TCRs come from a human donor with acute or convalescent COVID-19. The donor label of this sample is uncertain.

The chain employs TRBV2 and TRBJ1-1; D is possibly TRBD1 (5 bases). V gave up 4 bases and J gave up 0 bases, with 15 bases separating them. Germline V gene data show CDR1 as SNHLY and CDR2 as FYNNEI. This CDR3 comprises 16 residues. This chain's CDR3 is CASSAQGGGMNTEAFF. CDR3 sequence (DNA): TGTGCCAGCAGTGCCCAGGGAGGCGGGATGAACACTGAAGCTTTCTTT.

The chain is built from TRBV7-8 and TRBJ1-6, with 7 bases fitting TRBD1. CDR1 and CDR2 from the germline V gene are SGHVS and FQNEAQ. Losses at the gene ends were 4 bases for V and 3 bases for J; bases not matched to a gene: 6. The CDR3 loop spans 16 amino acids. CDR3 DNA sequence: TGTGCCAGCAGCTACGGGACAGCACACTATAATTCACCCCTCCACTTT. Its translation: CASSYGTAHYNSPLHF.

This chain joins TRBV24-1 and TRBJ2-5; possibly TRBD1 for D (6 bases). The CDR3 is made up of 14 amino acids. V was clipped by 6 bases and J by 1 base, with 11 bases between them. Germline lookup yields CDR1 KGHDR and CDR2 SFDVKD. CDR3: CATSPGHSQETQYF. Written as DNA, the CDR3 is TGTGCCACCAGTCCGGGACACTCCCAAGAGACCCAGTACTTC.

The chain links TRBV7-9 to TRBJ1-1; weak D call: TRBD1 (6 bases). Looked up from germline, CDR1 is SEHNR and CDR2 is FQNEAQ (reference sequence). Trimming shortened V by 8 bases and J by 0 bases, and 7 bases separated the two germline ends. This CDR3 region has 12 residues. The CDR3 coding sequence is TGTGCCAGCGGACAGATGAACACTGAAGCTTTCTTT. Its protein product is CASGQMNTEAFF. The whole variable domain, filled in from reference TRBV7-9 and TRBJ1-1, reads DTGVSQNPRHKITKRGQNVTFRCDPISEHNRLYWYRQTLGQGPEFLTYFQNEAQLEKSRLLSDRFSAERPKGSFSTLEIQRTEQGDSAMYLCASGQMNTEAFFGQGTRLTVV.

This clone showed up just a few times. The chain's CDR3 is CASSRQWGETQYF. CDR3 bases: TGTGCCAGCAGCAGACAGTGGGGAGAGACCCAGTACTTC. The chain uses TRBV11-1 and TRBJ2-5; D may be TRBD1 (5 bases). The germline V and J ends were trimmed by 5 bases and 4 bases, with 11 bases remaining between them. Germline V gene data show CDR1 as SGHAT and CDR2 as FQDESV (reference sequence). CDR3 length: 13 residues.

V and J are TRBV7-9 and TRBJ1-1; 9 bases are shared with TRBD1. CDR3 length equals 13 residues. Losses at the gene ends were 5 bases for V and 7 bases for J; bases not matched to a gene: 5. Germline lookup yields CDR1 SEHNR and CDR2 FQNEAQ (reference sequence). DNA of the CDR3: TGTGCCAGCAGCCAAGGACAGGGGATTGAAGCTTTCTTT. It encodes CASSQGQGIEAFF.

The chain carries TRBV6-5 and TRBJ1-1, with 7 bases that match TRBD1. This CDR3 spans 15 amino acids. Germline CDR1 and CDR2: MNHEY and SVGAGI. V lost 5 bases, J lost 2 bases, and 8 bases stayed unmatched. The chain's CDR3 is CASSIRGQSNTEAFF. As DNA, the CDR3 is TGTGCCAGCAGTATCCGGGGACAGAGTAACACTGAAGCTTTCTTT.

The chain combines TRBV5-6 with TRBJ2-5, with 7 bases lining up with TRBD2. The CDR3 is made up of 13 amino acids. The V and J ends lost 4 bases and 5 bases, in that order; junction bases with no gene match: 5. The germline gives CDR1 SGHDT, CDR2 YYEEEE. The CDR3 sequence: CASSLLARETQYF. CDR3 sequence (DNA): TGTGCCAGCAGCCTACTAGCGAGGGAGACCCAGTACTTC.

This chain links TRBV7-2 with TRBJ1-6; D unclear. Trimming removed 1 base from V and 9 bases from J, with 13 bases in between. The CDR3 extends over 15 amino acids. Germline V CDR1 and CDR2: SGHTA, FQGNSA. DNA of the CDR3: TGTGCCAGCAGCTTAGATGCTAGCCGCCCTTCACCCCTCCACTTT. Its translation is CASSLDASRPSPLHF.

V and J are TRBV2 and TRBJ2-5, with TRBD1 as a possible D gene (5 bases). V was cut by 4 bases and J by 9 bases, with 12 bases left in between. This CDR3 has 12 residues. CDR1 and CDR2 from the germline V gene are SNHLY and FYNNEI. The CDR3 spells CASSAPGPAQYF. The DNA of the CDR3 is TGTGCCAGCAGTGCCCCAGGGCCGGCCCAGTACTTC.

This chain uses TRBV4-2 with TRBJ1-2; D is undetermined. The CDR3 is 14 amino acids. The germline V gene encodes CDR1 LGHNA and CDR2 YNFKEQ. V was pared by 1 base and J by 6 bases, with 12 bases between. The CDR3 DNA sequence: TGTGCCAGCAGCCAAGTGGAGGGCACGGATGGCTACACCTTC. Encoded protein: CASSQVEGTDGYTF.

This chain connects TRBV7-8 to TRBJ2-3; 9 nucleotides line up with TRBD2. Germline V gene sequence: CDR1 SGHVS, CDR2 FQNEAQ. V trimming: 5 bases; J trimming: 4 bases; junction bases outside the gene matches: 10. The CDR3 loop spans 16 amino acids. In nucleotides, the CDR3 is TGTGCCAGCAGCATCGCGGGAGGGCAAGGTTCAGATACGCAGTATTTT. This sequence encodes CASSIAGGQGSDTQYF.

V and J are TRBV5-4 and TRBJ1-1; possible D gene TRBD1, 5 bases. Trimming stripped 3 bases from V and 1 base from J, with 13 bases between. This CDR3 is built from 15 residues. The germline V gene has CDR1 SGHNT and CDR2 YYREEE (reference sequence). The CDR3, as DNA: TGTGCCAGCAGCTCAGGCAGGGAGGGGAACACTGAAGCTTTCTTT. It codes for CASSSGREGNTEAFF. Complete variable domain (other parts from reference TRBV5-4 and TRBJ1-1): ETGVTQSPTHLIKTRGQQVTLRCSSQSGHNTVSWYQQALGQGPQFIFQYYREEENGRGNFPPRFSGLQFPNYSSELNVNALELDDSALYLCASSSGREGNTEAFFGQGTRLTVV.

The DNA of the CDR3 is TGTGCCAGCAGTTCCAGAGGGACGCAGTATTTT. Translating gives CASSSRGTQYF. The rearrangement joins TRBV5-4 to TRBJ2-3; tentative D call: TRBD2 (5 bases). The CDR3 is made up of 11 amino acids. Trimming shortened V by 5 bases and J by 9 bases, and 10 bases separated the two germline ends. Germline CDR1 and CDR2: SGHNT and YYREEE (reference sequence).

V and J are TRBV7-2 and TRBJ1-1; D gene unclear. This CDR3 contains 12 residues. Per germline, CDR1 SGHTA and CDR2 FQGNSA. Trimming cost V 3 bases and J 0 bases, with 2 bases left between them. The CDR3 DNA reads as TGTGCCAGCAGCTTTATGAACACTGAAGCTTTCTTT. Translating gives CASSFMNTEAFF.

This clone has more than one count but fewer than ten. This chain links TRBV28 with TRBJ1-3; 8 nucleotides agree with TRBD1. V gave up 6 bases and J gave up 2 bases; unmatched junction bases: 3. In germline, CDR1 is MDHEN, CDR2 SYDVKM. The CDR3 is 14 residues long. The CDR3 loop is CASRTDRAGNTIYF. CDR3 nucleotide sequence: TGTGCCAGCAGGACGGACAGGGCTGGAAACACCATATATTTT.

The J gene is TRBJ2-7, the V gene TRBV7-2, with 9 bases identical to TRBD2. The CDR3 length is 16 residues. CDR1 SGHTA and CDR2 FQGNSA come from the germline V gene. Unmatched junction bases numbered 4, after V lost 1 base and J lost 0 bases. CDR3 loop: CASSLEASGISYEQYF. The CDR3 coding sequence is TGTGCCAGCAGCTTAGAGGCTAGCGGGATCTCCTACGAGCAGTACTTC.

The chain couples TRBV2 to TRBJ2-7; 9 bases align to TRBD1. The CDR3 runs 14 residues. V was pared by 8 bases and J by 1 base, with 6 bases of the junction left unmatched. The germline CDR1 and CDR2 sequences are SNHLY and FYNNEI. The CDR3 DNA is TGTGCCAGCCACCGGGACAGGGTTTCCTACGAGCAGTACTTC. Residues: CASHRDRVSYEQYF.

This clone came up a few times. The J gene is TRBJ2-2, the V gene TRBV2; TRBD2 agrees at 8 bases. The CDR3 runs 15 residues. V shed 6 bases and J 1 base; nucleotides not matched to a gene: 4. CDR1 SNHLY and CDR2 FYNNEI come from the germline V gene. CDR3 protein: CASRTSGGNTGELFF. DNA for the CDR3: TGTGCCAGCAGAACTAGCGGTGGGAACACCGGGGAGCTGTTTTTT.

This chain connects TRBV9 to TRBJ2-7, with 12 bases lining up with TRBD1. J gave up 4 bases and V 4 bases, and 6 bases lay outside the gene matches. This CDR3 is 15 amino acids long. CDR1 is SGDLS and CDR2 is YYNGEE in the germline V gene. This chain's CDR3 is CASSPGTGGLYEQYF. The DNA for the CDR3 is TGTGCCAGCAGCCCCGGGACAGGGGGCTTATACGAGCAGTACTTC.

V gene TRBV5-1 combines with J gene TRBJ1-2, with a tentative D call TRBD1 (6 bases). This CDR3 spans 14 amino acids. The germline CDR1 and CDR2 sequences are SGHRS and YFSETQ. Between the trimmed V and J ends, which lost 3 bases and 7 bases, there was a span of 16 bases. Here the CDR3 DNA reads TGCGCCAGCAGCTCCTCAGGGGCCGCTTTTGGCTACACCTTC. It is translated as CASSSSGAAFGYTF.

V gene TRBV24-1 combines with J gene TRBJ2-7, with 7 bases lining up with TRBD2. V shed 3 bases and J 1 base; nucleotides not matched to a gene: 5. CDR1 KGHDR and CDR2 SFDVKD come from the germline V gene. This CDR3 spans 15 amino acids. CDR3 in amino acids: CATSDPRGGSYEQYF. CDR3 nucleotides: TGTGCCACCAGTGATCCCCGGGGAGGGTCCTACGAGCAGTACTTC.

V is TRBV28 and J is TRBJ1-1; 11 nucleotides agree with TRBD1. The CDR3 contains 14 residues. Trimming removed 6 bases from V and 5 bases from J; junction bases left unmatched: 5. Germline CDR1 is MDHEN and CDR2 is SYDVKM. CDR3 sequence (DNA): TGTGCCAGCAGGATGGACAGGGGGCTAACTGAAGCTTTCTTT. It codes for CASRMDRGLTEAFF.